This TCR beta chain was found in a study of T-cell reconstitution after alpha-beta-depleted transplantation in children. Overall study results and limits: Where some patients showed high TCRbeta diversity at day 60, it came from recipient T cells and thymic progenitors that had survived. Reportedly, only several hundred clones from non-depleted graft cells drove alpha-beta T-cell counts at about two months. By one year post-transplant, T-cell counts and diversity largely arose from T cells that were newly produced.

CDR1 is SGHRS, CDR2 YFSETQ, per germline. The CDR3 consists of 14 residues. V was clipped by 0 bases and J by 2 bases, with 9 bases between them. This clonotype appeared many times. Its antigen is still unknown. Unique molecular identifiers were incorporated during preparation of the TCRbeta library. MiXCR, applied by TCRdb to the PCR reads, yields one record per CDR3 protein. The sample yields 600,000 to 700,000 distinct CDR3 sequences, 13% seen once. The sequencing here drew on PBMCs, taken before TCRalphabeta/CD19-depleted stem cell transplant. This chain connects TRBV5-1 to TRBJ2-7; no definite D call. The receptor was derived from a girl aged 2-9 years with congenital amegakaryocytic thrombocytopenia, due to receive a stem cell transplant. Here the CDR3 DNA reads TGCGCCAGCAGCTTGGATTCAAGCGCCTACGAGCAGTACTTC. This translates into CASSLDSSAYEQYF.